What follows are 17 T cell receptor beta chains derived from one specimen sequenced in a study of blood T cell repertoires in COVID-19. Here immunoSEQ multiplex PCR was the method, and the copy in TCRdb shows in-frame clones only, minus some. The sample shows 130,000 to 150,000 clones, approximately 80% of them seen only once. The sequenced sample was peripheral blood. The receptors derive from a human donor with acute or convalescent COVID-19. The donor label of this sample is uncertain.

V gene TRBV9 combines with J gene TRBJ1-3, with D uncertain. V lost 6 bases, J lost 2 bases, and 6 bases lay in between. From germline, CDR1 is SGDLS and CDR2 YYNGEE. This CDR3 is built from 12 residues. CDR3 loop: CASMGPGNTIYF. Here the CDR3 DNA reads TGTGCCAGCATGGGCCCTGGAAACACCATATATTTT. Looking up the rest from reference TRBV9 and TRBJ1-3 gives the full variable domain: DSGVTQTPKHLITATGQRVTLRCSPRSGDLSVYWYQQSLDQGLQFLIQYYNGEERAKGNILERFSAQQFPDLHSELNLSSLELGDSALYFCASMGPGNTIYFGEGSWLTVV.

This chain uses TRBV9 with TRBJ1-3; tentatively, D is TRBD1 (5 bases). The germline V gene has CDR1 SGDLS and CDR2 YYNGEE. The CDR3 covers 15 residues. V lost 4 bases, J lost 0 bases, and 11 bases lay in between. In DNA, the CDR3 is TGTGCCAGCAGCCCTGACAGTGCCTCTGGAAACACCATATATTTT. Encoded protein: CASSPDSASGNTIYF.

This sequence joins TRBV27 and TRBJ1-6; no clear D gene. This CDR3 comprises 15 residues. V was cut by 0 bases and J by 4 bases, with 7 bases left in between. The germline V gene encodes CDR1 MNHEY and CDR2 SMNVEV (reference sequence). CDR3 region: CASSLSAQYNSPLHF. The CDR3 DNA follows: TGTGCCAGCAGTTTATCGGCACAGTATAATTCACCCCTCCACTTT.

The J gene is TRBJ1-1, the V gene TRBV19; D is undetermined. Deletions cut 0 bases from V and 2 bases from J, with 10 bases between. The CDR3 runs to 15 residues. Per germline, CDR1 LNHDA and CDR2 SQIVND (reference sequence). This CDR3 reads CASSIDETGNTEAFF. DNA of the CDR3: TGTGCCAGTAGTATAGACGAAACGGGAAACACTGAAGCTTTCTTT.

The V and J genes are TRBV2 and TRBJ1-1; D is unclear. There are 14 residues in the CDR3. Per the germline V gene, CDR1 is SNHLY and CDR2 is FYNNEI. V dropped 6 bases and J dropped 5 bases, with 16 bases sitting between them. For the CDR3, the DNA is TGTGCCAGCAGAGGAAGGACGGGAGGGACTGAAGCTTTCTTT. This codes for CASRGRTGGTEAFF.

The chain is built from TRBV19 and TRBJ1-6; the match to TRBD1 covers 10 bases. The CDR3 has 20 amino acids. The J segment lost 2 bases and the V segment lost 3 bases, leaving 13 bases of the junction unmatched. Germline values: CDR1 LNHDA, CDR2 SQIVND (reference sequence). CDR3 DNA sequence: TGTGCCAGTAGTATGATCGCCTGGACAGGGGGTAGGGCCTATAATTCACCCCTCCACTTT. Translating gives CASSMIAWTGGRAYNSPLHF. The complete variable domain, with remaining parts taken from reference TRBV19 and TRBJ1-6, reads DGGITQSPKYLFRKEGQNVTLSCEQNLNHDAMYWYRQDPGQGLRLIYYSQIVNDFQKGDIAEGYSVSREKKESFPLTVTSAQKNPTAFYLCASSMIAWTGGRAYNSPLHFGNGTRLTVT.

The gene calls are TRBV30 and TRBJ2-4; TRBD1 matches 10 bases. Trimming removed 7 bases from V and 5 bases from J; junction bases left unmatched: 11. The CDR3 totals 15 residues. Germline-derived CDR1 and CDR2 are GTSNPN and SVGIG (reference sequence). DNA of the CDR3: TGTGCCTCCTCCTCCGGGACAGGGGTCCAAAACATTCAGTACTTC. Translating gives CASSSGTGVQNIQYF.

The rearrangement links TRBV27 to TRBJ2-3, with 8 bases identical to TRBD2. The length of the CDR3 is 16 residues. V lost 7 bases and J lost 2; bases outside the gene matches: 11. Germline V gene data show CDR1 as MNHEY and CDR2 as SMNVEV (reference sequence). The CDR3 here is CASTVGGGGTTDTQYF. The CDR3 nucleotides read TGTGCCAGCACCGTGGGAGGCGGGGGGACCACAGATACGCAGTATTTT.

V and J are TRBV6-5 and TRBJ1-1, with D maybe TRBD1 (5 bases). The CDR3 has 14 amino acids. V lost 6 bases to trimming and J lost 7 bases, with 18 bases between them. Germline CDR1 MNHEY, CDR2 SVGAGI. The CDR3 here is CASRLRGTFIEAFF. In DNA form, the CDR3 reads TGTGCCAGCAGATTGCGCGGGACGTTTATTGAAGCTTTCTTT.

The chain uses TRBV5-6 and TRBJ1-1, with TRBD1 identical over 7 bases. V was pared by 3 bases and J by 3 bases, with 2 bases of the junction left unmatched. Germline V gives CDR1 SGHDT, CDR2 YYEEEE. The CDR3 length is 13 residues. The CDR3 region has the DNA TGTGCCAGCAGCTATACAGGGGACACTGAAGCTTTCTTT. This translates into CASSYTGDTEAFF.

This clone was seen a handful of times. The V gene is TRBV3-1 (or the pseudogene TRBV3-2), the J gene TRBJ2-1; 7 bases align to TRBD2. V was clipped by 1 base and J by 14 bases; unmatched bases: 14. There are 15 residues in the CDR3. Germline assignment: CDR1 LGHDT and CDR2 YNNKEL (reference sequence). Here the CDR3 reads CASSQGPPSGNGEFF. CDR3 DNA sequence: TGTGCCAGCAGCCAAGGTCCCCCCAGCGGGAATGGGGAGTTCTTC.

The chain carries TRBV29-1 and TRBJ2-2, with 7 bases lining up with TRBD1. Germline assignment: CDR1 SQVTM and CDR2 ANQGSEA. This CDR3 contains 13 residues. Trimming removed 6 bases from V and 4 bases from J; junction bases left unmatched: 5. In DNA, the CDR3 is TGCAGCGTAATGGGACAGATCACCGGGGAGCTGTTTTTT. This codes for CSVMGQITGELFF.

In its sample, this clone was seen once. The chain employs TRBV5-1 and TRBJ2-2, with TRBD1 as a possible D gene (6 bases). CDR1 and CDR2 (germline): SGHRS, YFSETQ. The CDR3 is 14 residues long. The V gene lost 2 bases and the J gene lost 7 bases, with 12 bases spanning the gap. The CDR3 DNA sequence: TGCGCCAGCAGCTTAGGACAGACCCACGGGGAGCTGTTTTTT. It specifies CASSLGQTHGELFF.

The rearrangement links TRBV7-3 to TRBJ2-1; possible D gene TRBD1, 5 bases. V was clipped by 6 bases and J by 5 bases, with 14 bases between them. Germline assignment: CDR1 SGHTA and CDR2 FQGTGA. The CDR3 consists of 14 residues. The CDR3 loop is CASRALGVHNEQFF. In DNA form, the CDR3 reads TGTGCCAGCAGAGCGCTAGGGGTCCACAATGAGCAGTTCTTC.

The V call is TRBV2, the J call TRBJ1-3; D not resolved. Germline V CDR1 and CDR2: SNHLY, FYNNEI. V dropped 2 bases and J dropped 0 bases, with 8 bases sitting between them. The CDR3 has 15 residues. CDR3 region: CASSEMSYSGNTIYF. Written as DNA, the CDR3 is TGTGCCAGCAGTGAAATGTCCTACTCTGGAAACACCATATATTTT. The whole variable domain, filled in from reference TRBV2 and TRBJ1-3, reads EPEVTQTPSHQVTQMGQEVILRCVPISNHLYFYWYRQILGQKVEFLVSFYNNEISEKSEIFDDQFSVERPDGSNFTLKIRSTKLEDSAMYFCASSEMSYSGNTIYFGEGSWLTVV.

This chain connects TRBV30 to TRBJ1-1, with TRBD1 identical over 8 bases. The V segment lost 3 bases and the J segment 5 bases; nucleotides outside the gene matches: 5. The CDR3 runs to 13 residues. Germline CDR1 is GTSNPN and CDR2 is SVGIG (reference sequence). CDR3 sequence: CAWRGDRGTEAFF. CDR3 in DNA: TGTGCCTGGAGGGGCGACAGGGGAACTGAAGCTTTCTTT.

The chain links TRBV2 to TRBJ2-7; 7 positions agree with TRBD1. CDR1 is SNHLY and CDR2 is FYNNEI in the germline V gene. Trimming cost V 5 bases and J 4 bases; bases outside gene matches: 2. The CDR3 extends over 12 amino acids. CDR3: CASSPQGYEQYV. CDR3 bases: TGTGCCAGCAGTCCACAGGGGTACGAGCAGTACGTC.